Below are 31 T cell receptor beta chains sequenced from a single sample in a study of spatial heterogeneity in lung cancer. TCRdb independently ran MiXCR on the 5' RACE reads; one entry per CDR3 protein. The sample has more than 6,500 distinct CDR3 sequences, roughly 12% seen once. Described time point: sample taken at primary tumor resection. No cognate antigen is known for these TCRs. Findings of the study overall: Within tumors, counts of expanded alpha and beta TCRs tracked tumor mutation counts.

Sample: lung tumor tissue, taken at surgery. These receptor sequences come from a male donor with early-stage non-small cell lung cancer.

This clonotype is medium-sized by share. In a library made to pick up alpha chains, this beta chain is a stray read with a size that means little. This chain joins TRBV11-1 and TRBJ2-1; 7 positions match TRBD1. The germline gives CDR1 SGHAT, CDR2 FQDESV (reference sequence). Trimming at V came to 1 base and at J to 4 bases, leaving 1 base not matched to a gene. The CDR3 runs 14 residues. The CDR3 sequence is CASSLEQGYNEQFF. The CDR3 nucleotides are TGTGCCAGCAGCTTAGAACAGGGGTACAATGAGCAGTTCTTC.

There are many counts of this clonotype. Found in a library prepared for alpha chains, this beta chain is an off-target read, and its abundance has little meaning. The chain joins TRBV4-3 to TRBJ2-3; weak D call: TRBD2 (6 bases). Per the germline V gene, CDR1 is LGHNA and CDR2 is YSLEER. This CDR3 spans 16 amino acids. V was pared by 0 bases and J by 1 base, with 11 bases between. CDR3 amino acids: CASSQDWASGTDTQYF. The CDR3 nucleotides are TGCGCCAGCAGCCAAGATTGGGCTAGCGGCACAGATACGCAGTATTTT.

This clonotype has ten or more counts. This beta chain is an unintended read in a library built for alpha chains; its size means little. The V call is TRBV6-6, the J call TRBJ1-2, with unresolved D. The germline V and J ends were trimmed by 3 bases and 8 bases, with 4 bases remaining between them. Germline-derived CDR1 and CDR2 are MNHNY and SVGAGI (reference sequence). The CDR3 is made up of 10 amino acids. The DNA of the CDR3 is TGTGCCAGCAGTTATAAGGGCTACACCTTC. This sequence encodes CASSYKGYTF.

Points on this clonotype: The library was prepared for alpha chains; this beta chain is a stray read, so its frequency means little. The V and J genes are TRBV7-2 and TRBJ2-7, with 14 bases identical to TRBD2. This CDR3 has 16 residues. V lost 5 bases, J lost 4 bases, and 7 bases stayed unmatched. Germline values: CDR1 SGHTA, CDR2 FQGNSA. CDR3 DNA sequence: TGTGCCAGCAGCATAACGGGGACTAGCGGGAGTTACGAGCAGTACTTC. This sequence encodes CASSITGTSGSYEQYF.

As to this clonotype: Since it is a stray read in a library aimed at alpha chains, this beta chain has a size that is not meaningful. The rearrangement uses TRBV27 and TRBJ2-1, with TRBD2 matching 8 bases. J gave up 2 bases and V 4 bases, and 4 bases lay outside the gene matches. The V gene's germline CDR1 is MNHEY and CDR2 SMNVEV (reference sequence). The CDR3 has 15 residues. The CDR3 reads CASSSLADPYNEQFF. The DNA of the CDR3 is TGTGCCAGCAGTTCACTAGCGGACCCCTACAATGAGCAGTTCTTC.

This clonotype was detected ten times or more. This beta chain is an off-target read within a library intended for alpha chains, so its frequency means little. The chain recombines TRBV6-2 or TRBV6-3 with TRBJ2-1; possible D gene TRBD2, 6 bases. The V end was cut by 2 bases, the J end by 0 bases, with 11 bases between. The CDR3 is 16 residues long. Per germline, CDR1 MNHEY and CDR2 SVGEGT. This chain's CDR3 is CASSYGGSNSYNEQFF. CDR3 DNA: TGTGCCAGCAGTTACGGAGGGTCAAACTCCTACAATGAGCAGTTCTTC.

There are many counts of this clonotype. Because the library targeted alpha chains, this beta chain is an off-target read whose size means little. The chain is built from TRBV19 and TRBJ2-5, with D hard to call. Germline CDR1 LNHDA, CDR2 SQIVND (reference sequence). The germline V and J ends were trimmed by 0 bases and 0 bases, with 5 bases remaining between them. This CDR3 is 14 amino acids long. CDR3 bases: TGTGCCAGTAGTATAGATTCGTACCAAGAGACCCAGTACTTC. Translation: CASSIDSYQETQYF.

Notes on this clonotype: This beta chain turned up in a library designed for alpha chains; as an off-target read, its abundance says little. This rearrangement joins TRBV14 to TRBJ2-7; D is uncertain. Germline V gene lookup returns CDR1 SGHDN and CDR2 FVKESK. CDR3 size: 13 residues. V lost 3 bases and J lost 5, with 11 bases in between. The CDR3 protein is CASSQLGVNEQYF. The CDR3 DNA reads as TGTGCCAGCAGCCAGCTAGGAGTAAACGAGCAGTACTTC.

This clonotype has at least ten counts. Found in a library prepared for alpha chains, this beta chain is an off-target read, and its abundance has little meaning. The chain joins TRBV7-6 to TRBJ2-5; D may be TRBD1 (6 bases). V was shortened by 1 base and J by 6 bases, with 12 bases between the two germline ends. This CDR3 comprises 14 residues. Germline assignment: CDR1 SGHVS and CDR2 FNYEAQ. CDR3: CASSLGTGRKTQYF. CDR3 DNA: TGTGCCAGCAGCTTAGGCACAGGGCGGAAGACCCAGTACTTC.

This clonotype was counted ten times or more. This beta chain came through as a stray read in a library set up for alpha chains, and its size says little. The rearrangement links TRBV5-4 to TRBJ2-3, with D perhaps given as TRBD1 or TRBD2 (5 bases each). The V gene's germline CDR1 is SGHNT and CDR2 YYREEE (reference sequence). Deletions cut 1 base from V and 3 bases from J, with 12 bases between. CDR3 length equals 15 residues. The CDR3 loop is CASSLHGTGTDTQYF. The CDR3 DNA sequence: TGTGCCAGCAGCTTGCACGGGACGGGTACAGATACGCAGTATTTT.

This clonotype was seen ten or more times. As an off-target read in a library built for alpha chains, this beta chain has a frequency of little significance. J is TRBJ2-1 and V is TRBV7-9, with 14 bases that match TRBD2. CDR1 and CDR2 (germline): SEHNR, FQNEAQ (reference sequence). V shed 5 bases and J 7 bases; nucleotides not matched to a gene: 7. The CDR3 covers 16 residues. The DNA for the CDR3 is TGTGCCAGCAGCGCACCGGGACTAGCGGGAGCAAATGAGCAGTTCTTC. This gives the protein CASSAPGLAGANEQFF.

The sample holds many counts of this clonotype. This beta chain represents an off-target read in a library built for alpha chains; its size is of limited meaning. The chain employs TRBV24-1 and TRBJ2-3; 7 nucleotides align to TRBD2. Trimming at V came to 4 bases and at J to 2 bases, leaving 5 bases not matched to a gene. The CDR3 has 15 residues. The V gene's germline CDR1 is KGHDR and CDR2 SFDVKD. The CDR3 DNA follows: TGTGCCACCAGTGACCCTAGCGGCCCCACAGATACGCAGTATTTT. As protein: CATSDPSGPTDTQYF.

Of note for this clonotype: Since the library was made to target alpha chains, this beta chain is a stray read and its abundance is not meaningful. This chain uses TRBV7-6 with TRBJ1-1; 7 bases agree with TRBD1. The junction had 4 bases not matched to a gene; V was cut back by 5 bases and J by 1 base. Germline assignment: CDR1 SGHVS and CDR2 FNYEAQ. The CDR3 spans 14 residues. The CDR3 spells CASSPQGTNTEAFF. The CDR3 DNA sequence: TGTGCCAGCAGCCCACAGGGGACGAACACTGAAGCTTTCTTT.

This clonotype was seen only a few times. Being off target in a library aimed at alpha chains, this beta chain has a size of little meaning. The V and J genes are TRBV24-1 and TRBJ1-5; tentatively, D is TRBD1 (5 bases). The V gene lost 9 bases and the J gene lost 7 bases, with 15 bases spanning the gap. Germline CDR1 is KGHDR and CDR2 is SFDVKD. The CDR3 runs to 13 residues. The CDR3 DNA follows: TGTGCCACCGGGGAAGGGGCAGGGCAGCCCCAGCATTTT. This translates into CATGEGAGQPQHF.

This clonotype is judged medium-sized. The size of this beta chain means little, since it is a stray read in a library made for alpha chains. CDR3 bases: TGCAGTGCTAGGCTGCGGACAGGGGATCAAAGGACCGGGGAGCTGTTTTTT. This translates into CSARLRTGDQRTGELFF. The chain recombines TRBV20-1 with TRBJ2-2; 9 bases line up with TRBD1. Germline V gene data show CDR1 as DFQATT and CDR2 as SNEGSKA (reference sequence). The CDR3 runs 17 residues. V was clipped by 3 bases and J by 5 bases; unmatched bases: 13.

The sample holds many counts of this clonotype. This beta chain represents an off-target read in a library built for alpha chains; its size is of limited meaning. V usage is TRBV20-1 and J usage is TRBJ2-5; D may be TRBD1 or TRBD2 (5 bases each). The V gene lost 3 bases and the J gene lost 2 bases, with 13 bases spanning the gap. Germline-derived CDR1 and CDR2 are DFQATT and SNEGSKA (reference sequence). The CDR3 spans 14 residues. The CDR3 nucleotides are TGCAGTGCTAGCCGGGACGGAAGACAAGAGACCCAGTACTTC. It yields the protein CSASRDGRQETQYF.

Concerning this clonotype itself: A library prepared for alpha chains yielded this beta chain as an off-target read; its size is of little meaning. The chain has TRBV7-9 and TRBJ2-5; TRBD2 agrees at 9 bases. After removal of 5 bases from V and 5 bases from J, the junction contained 6 bases not matched to a gene. This CDR3 comprises 14 residues. Germline-derived CDR1 and CDR2 are SEHNR and FQNEAQ (reference sequence). The CDR3 region has the DNA TGTGCCAGCAGCCCTTGGACTAGCGAGGAGACCCAGTACTTC. It translates to CASSPWTSEETQYF.

This clonotype was seen at least ten times. The size of this beta chain means little, since it is a stray read in a library made for alpha chains. V and J are TRBV29-1 and TRBJ2-1, with TRBD2 matching over 9 bases. CDR1 SQVTM and CDR2 ANQGSEA come from the germline V gene. V lost 2 bases to trimming and J lost 5 bases; unmatched junction nucleotides: 10. The CDR3 runs 16 residues. The CDR3 here is CSVEKPLSGRNNEQFF. The CDR3 coding sequence is TGCAGCGTTGAAAAACCCCTTAGCGGGAGAAACAATGAGCAGTTCTTC.

This clonotype was recorded many times. As an off-target read in a library built for alpha chains, this beta chain has a frequency of little significance. This sequence joins TRBV29-1 and TRBJ1-5; 9 bases fit TRBD1. Germline CDR1 and CDR2: SQVTM and ANQGSEA. With 0 bases clipped from V and 4 bases from J, the junction kept 1 base outside the gene matches. This CDR3 contains 14 residues. CDR3 nucleotide sequence: TGCAGCGTTGAAGAGACAGGGGGGAATCAGCCCCAGCATTTT. It yields the protein CSVEETGGNQPQHF. Combining the CDR3 with reference TRBV29-1 and TRBJ1-5 gives the whole variable domain SAVISQKPSRDICQRGTSLTIQCQVDSQVTMMFWYRQQPGQSLTLIATANQGSEATYESGFVIDKFPISRPNLTFSTLTVSNMSPEDSSIYLCSVEETGGNQPQHFGDGTRLSIL.

By share, this clonotype counts as medium-sized. The library was built for alpha chains, so this beta chain is an off-target read and its size means little. The gene calls are TRBV29-1 and TRBJ2-1; perhaps TRBD2 as D (6 bases). V was trimmed by 2 bases and J by 8 bases, leaving 25 bases between them. This CDR3 contains 17 residues. CDR1 is SQVTM, CDR2 ANQGSEA, per germline. CDR3 nucleotide sequence: TGCAGCGTTGAAAATCGTGGCGGGACGAAGCCTGGGGATGAGCAGTTCTTC. Amino acids: CSVENRGGTKPGDEQFF.

This clonotype came up once. This beta chain is an off-target read within a library intended for alpha chains, so its frequency means little. V usage is TRBV13 and J usage is TRBJ2-7; D unresolved. This CDR3 region has 14 residues. V was pared by 5 bases and J by 3 bases, with 14 bases between. The germline V gene encodes CDR1 PRHDT and CDR2 FYEKMQ (reference sequence). For the CDR3, the DNA is TGTGCCAGCAGCCGACCCGAGGAGCTCTACGAGCAGTACTTC. Its protein product is CASSRPEELYEQYF.

This clonotype was seen many times. Within a library made for alpha chains, this beta chain is off target, and its count is uninformative. The chain is built from TRBV29-1 and TRBJ1-2; no reliable D call. Trimming took off 4 bases at V and 5 bases at J, with 8 bases between the two ends. CDR3 length: 11 amino acids. From germline, CDR1 is SQVTM and CDR2 ANQGSEA. CDR3 sequence: CSVADLYGYTF. CDR3 DNA: TGCAGCGTTGCGGACCTATATGGCTACACCTTC.

At least ten counts were recorded for this clonotype. This beta chain came through as a stray read in a library set up for alpha chains, and its size says little. The chain joins TRBV4-1 to TRBJ2-7; 12 bases fit TRBD2. Trimming at V came to 3 bases and at J to 3 bases, leaving 3 bases not matched to a gene. The CDR3 runs 15 residues. Germline CDR1 and CDR2: MGHRA and YSYEKL. The CDR3 sequence: CASSQLAGGNYEQYF. CDR3 nucleotides: TGCGCCAGCAGCCAGCTAGCGGGAGGGAACTACGAGCAGTACTTC.

As for this clonotype: Within a library made for alpha chains, this beta chain is off target, and its count is uninformative. V and J are TRBV7-9 and TRBJ2-3; 8 bases are a match to TRBD2. This CDR3 contains 16 residues. In germline, CDR1 is SEHNR, CDR2 FQNEAQ (reference sequence). V lost 2 bases and J lost 6; bases outside the gene matches: 10. As DNA, the CDR3 is TGTGCCAGCAGCTTACCCCCCGGGAGGGCTGTCGATACGCAGTATTTT. Translated, it gives CASSLPPGRAVDTQYF.

The table lists this clonotype with many counts. The size of this beta chain means little, since it is a stray read in a library made for alpha chains. This CDR3 reads CAITQGSPSGANVLTF. The CDR3 region has the DNA TGTGCCATCACCCAGGGGAGCCCCTCTGGGGCCAACGTCCTGACTTTC. The J gene is TRBJ2-6, the V gene TRBV10-3; possible D gene TRBD1, 6 bases. The CDR3 spans 16 residues. Germline CDR1 is ENHRY and CDR2 is SYGVKD. Trimming left V 7 bases short and J 0 bases short, with 13 bases between.

There are many counts of this clonotype. The library was built for alpha chains, so this beta chain is an off-target read and its size means little. The V and J genes are TRBV20-1 and TRBJ2-3; D possibly corresponds to TRBD2 (6 bases). CDR1 is DFQATT, CDR2 SNEGSKA, per germline (reference sequence). The CDR3 is 17 residues long. Between the trimmed V and J ends, which lost 5 bases and 2 bases, there was a span of 23 bases. CDR3 sequence: CSAGGAGQRSFTDTQYF. The CDR3 DNA reads TGCAGTGCTGGAGGAGCGGGCCAACGATCCTTCACAGATACGCAGTATTTT.

This clonotype was recorded many times. Found in a library prepared for alpha chains, this beta chain is an off-target read, and its abundance has little meaning. The chain combines TRBV5-4 with TRBJ2-1, with TRBD2 matching over 8 bases. Germline assignment: CDR1 SGHNT and CDR2 YYREEE (reference sequence). The V segment lost 4 bases and the J segment 9 bases; nucleotides outside the gene matches: 9. The CDR3 is 14 amino acids. DNA of the CDR3: TGTGCCAGCAGCGGAGGACTAGCAAAAGCTGAGCAGTTCTTC. Its protein product is CASSGGLAKAEQFF.

This clonotype has more than one count but fewer than ten. With the library built for alpha chains, this beta chain is off target and its frequency is not meaningful. V gene TRBV5-1 combines with J gene TRBJ2-3, with 10 bases fitting TRBD2. CDR1 is SGHRS, CDR2 YFSETQ, per germline. V was clipped by 4 bases and J by 3 bases; unmatched bases: 8. This CDR3 has 16 residues. The CDR3 sequence: CASSGSGRAGTDTQYF. In nucleotides, the CDR3 is TGCGCCAGCAGCGGCAGCGGGAGGGCCGGGACAGATACGCAGTATTTT.

In its sample, this clonotype is large. The size of this beta chain means little, since it is a stray read in a library made for alpha chains. The chain recombines TRBV5-6 with TRBJ2-1, with TRBD2 matching 9 bases. The V and J ends lost 4 bases and 4 bases, in that order; junction bases with no gene match: 9. The CDR3 is 16 residues long. In germline, CDR1 is SGHDT, CDR2 YYEEEE. The chain's CDR3 is CASSRAWTSEYNEQFF. The CDR3 DNA follows: TGTGCCAGCAGCCGGGCTTGGACTAGCGAATACAATGAGCAGTTCTTC.

This clonotype was counted ten times or more. This beta chain came through as a stray read in a library set up for alpha chains, and its size says little. This chain uses TRBV6-1 with TRBJ2-2; 7 nucleotides agree with TRBD1. Per germline, CDR1 MNHNS and CDR2 SASEGT. The CDR3 runs 15 residues. V shed 7 bases, J shed 0 bases, and the junction held 5 bases outside the gene matches. The CDR3 coding sequence is TGTGCCAGCAATGCCGGGACAGCGAACACCGGGGAGCTGTTTTTT. As protein: CASNAGTANTGELFF.

As regards this clonotype: Being off target in a library aimed at alpha chains, this beta chain has a size of little meaning. The gene calls are TRBV5-1 and TRBJ2-2; 7 bases are a match to TRBD1. The V gene end was trimmed by 1 base and the J gene end by 4 bases; junction bases not matched to a gene: 7. CDR1 and CDR2 (germline): SGHRS, YFSETQ. There are 16 residues in the CDR3. The CDR3 loop reads CASSLSPAGGTGELFF. In DNA form, the CDR3 reads TGCGCCAGCAGCTTGAGCCCGGCAGGGGGCACCGGGGAGCTGTTTTTT.